A single sample gave rise to the 22 T cell receptor beta chains below, sequenced in a study of shared clonotypes between healthy human individuals. TCRdb keeps only in-frame clones here, not all; method: immunoSEQ multiplex PCR. The sample carries about 1.1 million clones, more than 75% recorded once. Specimen: memory CD4+ T cells from PBMCs. Noted subset: CD45RA-negative fraction. These receptors all come from a man younger than 30 in good health. Some clones in this sample may be carry-over from other donors' samples.

The J gene is TRBJ2-3, the V gene TRBV11-3, with 10 bases aligning to TRBD1. With 5 bases clipped from V and 6 bases from J, the junction kept 5 bases outside the gene matches. This CDR3 contains 14 residues. Per the germline V gene, CDR1 is SGHNT and CDR2 is YENEEA. CDR3 protein: CASSARDRGDTQYF. In DNA form, the CDR3 reads TGTGCCAGCAGCGCCCGGGACAGGGGTGATACGCAGTATTTT.

J is TRBJ2-4 and V is TRBV11-2; TRBD1 aligns across 7 bases. Germline CDR1 reads SGHAT; CDR2 reads FQNNGV. With V trimmed by 5 bases and J by 6 bases, 7 bases remained unmatched. CDR3 size: 14 residues. DNA of the CDR3: TGTGCCAGCAGCCCGCTACAGGGGCCAAACATTCAGTACTTC. As protein: CASSPLQGPNIQYF.

The chain combines TRBV5-8 with TRBJ1-5; TRBD1 is a possible D gene (5 bases). Germline V gene data show CDR1 as SGHTS and CDR2 as YDEGEE. Trimming removed 1 base at V and 4 bases at J, with 12 bases between. CDR3 length: 15 amino acids. CDR3 coding DNA: TGTGCCAGCAGCTTGAGAACCAGGGAAAATCAGCCCCAGCATTTT. It encodes CASSLRTRENQPQHF.

The CDR3 bases are TGTGCCAGCAGCTCTGGGGTGGGTAGCGGGACGCACAATGAGCAGTTCTTC. It yields the protein CASSSGVGSGTHNEQFF. The chain carries TRBV11-2 and TRBJ2-1; the match to TRBD2 covers 8 bases. There are 17 residues in the CDR3. Trimming took 4 bases from V and 5 from J; bases not matched to a gene: 13. Looked up from germline, CDR1 is SGHAT and CDR2 is FQNNGV.

This sequence joins TRBV7-2 and TRBJ1-1; TRBD1 might be the D (5 bases). The V end was cut by 5 bases, the J end by 1 base, with 20 bases between. The CDR3 loop spans 17 amino acids. CDR1 and CDR2 (germline): SGHTA, FQGNSA. The CDR3 is CASSPSQGRGQNTEAFF. CDR3 sequence (DNA): TGTGCCAGCAGCCCGAGTCAGGGTCGAGGGCAGAACACTGAAGCTTTCTTT.

This chain links TRBV28 with TRBJ2-1, with 9 bases fitting TRBD2. The CDR3 has 15 residues. The V gene end was trimmed by 8 bases and the J gene end by 4 bases; junction bases not matched to a gene: 9. CDR1 and CDR2 (germline): MDHEN, SYDVKM. The CDR3 reads CASQRAGGSYNEQFF. DNA for the CDR3: TGTGCCAGCCAGAGAGCGGGGGGATCATACAATGAGCAGTTCTTC.

This sequence joins TRBV18 and TRBJ2-5; 9 positions agree with TRBD1. The CDR3 has 15 amino acids. Germline V gives CDR1 KGHSH, CDR2 LQKENI. Trimming cost V 3 bases and J 5 bases; bases outside gene matches: 7. CDR3 region: CASSPDRGQGETQYF. The CDR3 nucleotides read TGTGCCAGCTCACCGGACAGGGGCCAGGGGGAGACCCAGTACTTC.

To note about this clone: It is likely a read error: a sequence one base away is far more abundant. The rearrangement links TRBV7-8 to TRBJ2-3; D gene ambiguous. Trimming took off 4 bases at V and 2 bases at J, with 1 base between the two ends. Germline values: CDR1 SGHVS, CDR2 FQNEAQ. This CDR3 comprises 11 residues. CDR3: CASSYTDTQYF. CDR3 in DNA: TGTGCCAGCAGCTACACAGATACGCAGTATTTT.

This clone came up a few times. This CDR3 reads CASSDNGELFF. The DNA of the CDR3 is TGTGCCAGCAGTGATAACGGGGAGCTGTTTTTT. The chain uses TRBV2 and TRBJ2-2; the D is unclear. This CDR3 has 11 amino acids. CDR1 is SNHLY, CDR2 FYNNEI, per germline. V was clipped by 3 bases and J by 7 bases, with 3 bases between them. The whole variable domain, filled in from reference TRBV2 and TRBJ2-2, reads EPEVTQTPSHQVTQMGQEVILRCVPISNHLYFYWYRQILGQKVEFLVSFYNNEISEKSEIFDDQFSVERPDGSNFTLKIRSTKLEDSAMYFCASSDNGELFFGEGSRLTVL.

This clone was seen only once. This chain connects TRBV28 to TRBJ2-6; a possible D gene is TRBD1 (6 bases). The CDR3 has 20 amino acids. Germline CDR1 is MDHEN and CDR2 is SYDVKM. V was pared by 2 bases and J by 0 bases, with 20 bases between. The CDR3 DNA reads TGTGCCAGCAGTTTAAGTGTATTAGGGGGTGGGGCCTCTGGGGCCAACGTCCTGACTTTC. This encodes CASSLSVLGGGASGANVLTF.

The chain employs TRBV28 and TRBJ1-2, with D perhaps matching TRBD1 (6 bases). V lost 5 bases to trimming and J lost 7 bases, with 14 bases between them. The CDR3 spans 13 residues. The germline gives CDR1 MDHEN, CDR2 SYDVKM. The chain's CDR3 is CASSRSGAIGYTF. In DNA, the CDR3 is TGTGCCAGCAGTCGCTCGGGGGCAATTGGCTACACCTTC.

V is TRBV5-6 and J is TRBJ2-3; the D is unclear. The CDR3 sequence is 16 residues long. Germline V gene lookup returns CDR1 SGHDT and CDR2 YYEEEE. Trimming shortened V by 1 base and J by 5 bases, and 17 bases separated the two germline ends. The CDR3 bases are TGTGCCAGCAGCTTGCCGGCTGGCAGCAGAGAAGATACGCAGTATTTT. It encodes CASSLPAGSREDTQYF.

As concerns this clone: The sample holds other DNA sequences that translate to the same CDR3. The rearrangement joins TRBV28 to TRBJ1-5; D is uncertain. The CDR3 runs to 12 residues. Germline-derived CDR1 and CDR2 are MDHEN and SYDVKM. The germline V and J ends were trimmed by 2 bases and 7 bases, with 6 bases remaining between them. The CDR3 reads CASSLEGQPQHF. DNA for the CDR3: TGTGCCAGCAGTTTAGAAGGGCAGCCCCAGCATTTT.

This chain connects TRBV9 to TRBJ1-2; tentative D call: TRBD1 (6 bases). V dropped 2 bases and J dropped 5 bases, with 13 bases sitting between them. Per the germline V gene, CDR1 is SGDLS and CDR2 is YYNGEE. CDR3 length: 14 amino acids. The CDR3 here is CASSVTGGQYGYTF. The CDR3 DNA reads as TGTGCCAGCAGCGTTACGGGTGGACAGTATGGCTACACCTTC.

The chain links TRBV9 to TRBJ2-5; D is ambiguous. Trimming cost V 0 bases and J 2 bases, with 11 bases left between them. The CDR3 totals 15 residues. Per the germline V gene, CDR1 is SGDLS and CDR2 is YYNGEE. The chain's CDR3 is CASSVDPVHQETQYF. CDR3 nucleotides: TGTGCCAGCAGCGTAGACCCGGTACATCAAGAGACCCAGTACTTC. The variable domain in full, with the rest retrieved from reference TRBV9 and TRBJ2-5, is DSGVTQTPKHLITATGQRVTLRCSPRSGDLSVYWYQQSLDQGLQFLIQYYNGEERAKGNILERFSAQQFPDLHSELNLSSLELGDSALYFCASSVDPVHQETQYFGPGTRLLVL.

On this clone: This sample includes further DNA sequences coding for the same CDR3. The chain links TRBV29-1 to TRBJ1-5, with 8 bases aligning to TRBD1. V lost 7 bases to trimming and J lost 5 bases; unmatched junction nucleotides: 4. The CDR3 length is 12 residues. Germline V CDR1 and CDR2: SQVTM, ANQGSEA. DNA of the CDR3: TGCAGCGCAGGACAGGGCGATCAGCCCCAGCATTTT. Translating gives CSAGQGDQPQHF.

CDR3 protein: CASKGGYTEAFF. CDR3 coding DNA: TGTGCCAGCAAGGGCGGATACACTGAAGCTTTCTTT. The chain couples TRBV28 to TRBJ1-1; D call uncertain. V was trimmed by 7 bases and J by 3 bases, leaving 9 bases between them. Germline V lookup: CDR1 MDHEN, CDR2 SYDVKM. The CDR3 contains 12 residues.

This clone was observed a handful of times. The chain recombines TRBV5-6 with TRBJ1-5, with unresolved D. Trimming removed 1 base from V and 0 bases from J, with 8 bases in between. CDR1 is SGHDT and CDR2 is YYEEEE in the germline V gene. The CDR3 covers 15 residues. CDR3 DNA sequence: TGTGCCAGCAGCTTGTACGGTAGTAGCAATCAGCCCCAGCATTTT. Its translation: CASSLYGSSNQPQHF.

This clone was recorded once. This same CDR3 is encoded by further DNA sequences in the sample. J is TRBJ2-5 and V is TRBV7-2, with 7 bases matching TRBD2. V trimming: 3 bases; J trimming: 5 bases; junction bases outside the gene matches: 3. This CDR3 is built from 13 residues. Germline V gene data show CDR1 as SGHTA and CDR2 as FQGNSA. The CDR3 region is CASSFGGRETQYF. The CDR3 bases are TGTGCCAGCAGCTTCGGGGGGAGGGAGACCCAGTACTTC.

V usage is TRBV7-2 and J usage is TRBJ2-1; D possibly corresponds to TRBD1 (5 bases). CDR1 and CDR2 from the germline V gene are SGHTA and FQGNSA. CDR3 size: 14 residues. V gave up 5 bases and J gave up 4 bases, with 12 bases separating them. CDR3 residues: CASSGFRGYNEQFF. The CDR3 DNA follows: TGTGCCAGCAGCGGATTTAGGGGTTACAATGAGCAGTTCTTC.

The chain carries TRBV7-2 and TRBJ2-7, with D perhaps assigned TRBD1 or TRBD2 (6 bases each). Trimming left V 5 bases short and J 3 bases short, with 26 bases between. Germline lookup yields CDR1 SGHTA and CDR2 FQGNSA. The CDR3 spans 18 residues. CDR3 residues: CASSRRGNSGVRYYEQYF. In DNA form, the CDR3 reads TGTGCCAGCAGCCGGAGGGGGAATTCGGGGGTCAGGTACTACGAGCAGTACTTC.

The chain recombines TRBV10-3 with TRBJ2-7; the D is unclear. Looked up from germline, CDR1 is ENHRY and CDR2 is SYGVKD. The CDR3 runs 14 residues. V was cut by 0 bases and J by 6 bases, with 12 bases left in between. The CDR3 protein is CAISESSTLFEQYF. Here the CDR3 DNA reads TGTGCCATCAGTGAGTCAAGTACCCTCTTCGAGCAGTACTTC.